This TCR beta chain comes out of a study of T cells in Graves' hyperthyroidism and ophthalmopathy. In this sample, this clonotype turned up many times. What it binds is unknown. Whole-study findings and limits: Blood shared most expanded thyroid clonotypes above 0.001.

Trimming cost V 0 bases and J 2 bases, with 9 bases left between them. The CDR3 consists of 15 residues. The germline CDR1 and CDR2 sequences are SGHDT and YYEEEE. RNA transcripts gave rise to amplified TCR beta CDR3 regions. With the HTBI primer set, the TCR CDR3 went through a first round of RT-PCR. TCRdb reanalysed the multiplex PCR reads using MiXCR and keeps one entry per CDR3 protein. This table has hundreds of thousands of distinct CDR3 sequences, 14% appearing once. This clonotype was sampled from a woman aged 18-29 years with Graves' hyperthyroidism. V and J are TRBV5-6 and TRBJ1-5; no clear D. The material sequenced was blood. The CDR3 DNA sequence: TGTGCCAGCAGCTTGGGAGCTCGAGGCAATCAGCCCCAGCATTTT. Protein: CASSLGARGNQPQHF.